This T cell receptor beta chain was recorded in a study of shared clonotypes between healthy human individuals. Trimming pared 3 bases from V and 10 bases from J, leaving 7 bases between. There are 11 residues in the CDR3. Germline CDR1 reads MNHEY; CDR2 reads SVGAGI. Here immunoSEQ multiplex PCR was the method, and the copy in TCRdb shows in-frame clones only, minus some. The sample lists around 1.9 million clones; 90% to 95% were seen once. Positively selected for CCR7, the CD45RO-negative cells used as naive CD8 cells excluded terminally differentiated effector memory CD45RA+ cells. Notes on this clone: Other DNA sequences in this sample translate to the same CDR3.

The TCR originated in a man between 18 and 29 years old in good health. Some clones in this sample may be carry-over from other donors' samples. This chain uses TRBV6-5 with TRBJ2-1; D ambiguous. Source material: naive CD8+ T cells from PBMCs. The CDR3 spells CASSYGYEQFF. The CDR3, as DNA: TGTGCCAGCAGTTATGGGTACGAGCAGTTCTTC.